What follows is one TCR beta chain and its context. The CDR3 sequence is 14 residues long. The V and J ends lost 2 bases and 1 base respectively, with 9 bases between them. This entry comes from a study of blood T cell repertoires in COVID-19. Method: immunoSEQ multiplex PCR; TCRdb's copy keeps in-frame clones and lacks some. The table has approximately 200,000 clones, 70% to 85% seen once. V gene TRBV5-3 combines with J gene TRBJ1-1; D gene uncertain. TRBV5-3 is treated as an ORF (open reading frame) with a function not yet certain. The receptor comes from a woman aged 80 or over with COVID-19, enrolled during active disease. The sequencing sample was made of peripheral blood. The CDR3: CARSFQVGNTEAFF. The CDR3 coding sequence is TGTGCCAGAAGCTTCCAGGTGGGGAACACTGAAGCTTTCTTT.